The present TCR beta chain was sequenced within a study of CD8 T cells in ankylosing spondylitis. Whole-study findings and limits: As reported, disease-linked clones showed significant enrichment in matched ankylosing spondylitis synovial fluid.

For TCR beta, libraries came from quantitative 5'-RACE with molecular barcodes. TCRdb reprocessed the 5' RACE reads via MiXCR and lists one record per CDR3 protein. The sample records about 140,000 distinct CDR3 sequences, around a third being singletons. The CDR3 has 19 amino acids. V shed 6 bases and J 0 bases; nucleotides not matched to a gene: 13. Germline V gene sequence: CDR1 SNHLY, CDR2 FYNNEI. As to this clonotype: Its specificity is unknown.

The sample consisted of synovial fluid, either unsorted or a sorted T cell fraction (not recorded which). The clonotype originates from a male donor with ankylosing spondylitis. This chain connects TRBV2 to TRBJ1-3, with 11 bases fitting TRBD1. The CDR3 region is CASRGDRGNAGLSGNTIYF. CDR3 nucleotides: TGTGCCAGCAGAGGGGACAGGGGGAATGCGGGTCTCTCTGGAAACACCATATATTTT.